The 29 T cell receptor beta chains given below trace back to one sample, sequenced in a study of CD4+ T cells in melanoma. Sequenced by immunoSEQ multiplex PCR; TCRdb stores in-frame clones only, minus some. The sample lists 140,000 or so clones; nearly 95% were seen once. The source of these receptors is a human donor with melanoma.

This CDR3 reads CASSRETGAKYQETQYF. As DNA, the CDR3 is TGTGCCAGCAGCCGGGAGACAGGGGCGAAGTACCAAGAGACCCAGTACTTC. The chain carries TRBV5-4 and TRBJ2-5; 8 nucleotides line up with TRBD1. V gave up 4 bases and J gave up 0 bases; unmatched junction bases: 11. This CDR3 is 17 amino acids long. CDR1 and CDR2 from the germline V gene are SGHNT and YYREEE (reference sequence).

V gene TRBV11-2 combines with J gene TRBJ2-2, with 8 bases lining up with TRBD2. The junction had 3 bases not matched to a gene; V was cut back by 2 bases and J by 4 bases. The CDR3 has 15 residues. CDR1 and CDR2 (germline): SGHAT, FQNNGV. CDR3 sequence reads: CASSLFGGGTGELFF. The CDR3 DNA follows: TGTGCCAGCAGCTTATTCGGGGGGGGCACCGGGGAGCTGTTTTTT. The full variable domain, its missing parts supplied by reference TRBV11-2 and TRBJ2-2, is EAGVAQSPRYKIIEKRQSVAFWCNPISGHATLYWYQQILGQGPKLLIQFQNNGVVDDSQLPKDRFSAERLKGVDSTLKIQPAKLEDSAVYLCASSLFGGGTGELFFGEGSRLTVL.

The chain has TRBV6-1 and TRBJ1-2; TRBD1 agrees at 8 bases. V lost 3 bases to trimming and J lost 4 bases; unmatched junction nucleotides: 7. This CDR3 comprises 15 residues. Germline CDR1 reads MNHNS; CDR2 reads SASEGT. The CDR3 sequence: CASSDHRGAFYGYTF. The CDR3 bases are TGTGCCAGCAGTGACCACAGGGGGGCTTTCTATGGCTACACCTTC.

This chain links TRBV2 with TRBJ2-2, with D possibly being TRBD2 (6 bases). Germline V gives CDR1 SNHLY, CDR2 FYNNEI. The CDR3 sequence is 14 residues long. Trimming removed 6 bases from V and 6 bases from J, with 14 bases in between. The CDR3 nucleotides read TGTGCCAGCAGGGAGGGGTTAGGGGCCGGGGAGCTGTTTTTT. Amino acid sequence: CASREGLGAGELFF.

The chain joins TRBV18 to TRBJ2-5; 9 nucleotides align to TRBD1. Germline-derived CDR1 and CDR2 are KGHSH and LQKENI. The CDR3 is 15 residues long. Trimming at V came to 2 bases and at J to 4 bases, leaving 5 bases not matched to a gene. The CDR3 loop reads CASSPRTGVAETQYF. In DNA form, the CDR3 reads TGTGCCAGCTCACCAAGGACAGGGGTGGCAGAGACCCAGTACTTC.

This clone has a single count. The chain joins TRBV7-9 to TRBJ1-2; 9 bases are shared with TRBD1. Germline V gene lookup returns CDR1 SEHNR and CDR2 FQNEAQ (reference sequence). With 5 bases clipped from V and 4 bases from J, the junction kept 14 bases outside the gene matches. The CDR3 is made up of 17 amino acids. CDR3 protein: CASSRTTTQQGAYGYTF. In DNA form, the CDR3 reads TGTGCCAGCAGCCGAACAACCACCCAACAGGGGGCCTATGGCTACACCTTC.

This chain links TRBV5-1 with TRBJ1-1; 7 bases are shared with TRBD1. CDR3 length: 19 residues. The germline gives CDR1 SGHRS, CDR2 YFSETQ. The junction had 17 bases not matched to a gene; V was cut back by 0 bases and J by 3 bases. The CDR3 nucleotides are TGCGCCAGCAGCTTGGAATCCCTCGGGAAAGGGGGCAGTCACACTGAAGCTTTCTTT. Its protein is CASSLESLGKGGSHTEAFF.

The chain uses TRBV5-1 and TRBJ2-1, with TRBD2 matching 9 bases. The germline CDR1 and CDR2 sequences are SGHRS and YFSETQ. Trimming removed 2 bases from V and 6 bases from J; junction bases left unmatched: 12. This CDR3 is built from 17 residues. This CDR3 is CASSLSLAGGPGNEQFF. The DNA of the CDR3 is TGCGCCAGCAGCTTAAGCCTGGCGGGGGGGCCTGGCAATGAGCAGTTCTTC.

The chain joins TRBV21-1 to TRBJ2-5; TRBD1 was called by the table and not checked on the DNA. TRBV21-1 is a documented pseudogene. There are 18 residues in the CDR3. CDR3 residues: CASSKGGAWRALGETQYF. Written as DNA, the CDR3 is TGTGCCAGCAGCAAAGGGGGCGCCTGGCGCGCCCTTGGGGAAACCCAGTACTTC.

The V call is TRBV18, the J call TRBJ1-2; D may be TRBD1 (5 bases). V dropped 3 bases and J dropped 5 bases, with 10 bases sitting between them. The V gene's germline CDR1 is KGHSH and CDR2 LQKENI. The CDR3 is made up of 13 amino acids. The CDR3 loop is CASSPKQGYGYTF. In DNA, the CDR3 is TGTGCCAGCTCACCCAAGCAGGGATATGGCTACACCTTC.

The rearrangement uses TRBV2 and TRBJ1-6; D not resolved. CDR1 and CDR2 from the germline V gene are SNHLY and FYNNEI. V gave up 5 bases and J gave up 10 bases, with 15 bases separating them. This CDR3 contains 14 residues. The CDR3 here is CASSPRTLQSPLHF. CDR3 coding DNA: TGTGCCAGCAGTCCGAGGACCCTCCAATCACCCCTCCACTTT.

The CDR3 DNA reads TGTGCCACTCCAGTCCGCTCCTACGAGCAGTACTTC. Residues: CATPVRSYEQYF. The chain employs TRBV21-1 and TRBJ2-7; the D call TRBD1 from the table was never checked on the DNA. TRBV21-1 is listed as a pseudogene. This CDR3 has 12 amino acids.

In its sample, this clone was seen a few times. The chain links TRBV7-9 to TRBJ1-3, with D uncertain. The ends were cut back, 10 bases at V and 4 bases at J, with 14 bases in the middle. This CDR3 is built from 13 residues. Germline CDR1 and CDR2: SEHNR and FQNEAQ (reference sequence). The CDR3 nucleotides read TGTGCCAACAGAGGGCTCTCCGGAAACACCATATATTTT. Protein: CANRGLSGNTIYF.

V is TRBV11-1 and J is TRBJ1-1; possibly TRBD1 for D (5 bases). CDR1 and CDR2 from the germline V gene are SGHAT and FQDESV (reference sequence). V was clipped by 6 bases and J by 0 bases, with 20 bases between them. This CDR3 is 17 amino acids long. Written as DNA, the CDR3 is TGTGCCAGCAGGAATCGGGCAGGGCGTCCCATGAACACTGAAGCTTTCTTT. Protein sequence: CASRNRAGRPMNTEAFF.

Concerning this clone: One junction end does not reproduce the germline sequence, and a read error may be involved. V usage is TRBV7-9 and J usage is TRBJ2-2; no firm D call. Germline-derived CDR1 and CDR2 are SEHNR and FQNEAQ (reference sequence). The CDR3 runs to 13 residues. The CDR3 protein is CTSSLRATGELFF. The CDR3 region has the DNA TGTACCAGCAGCTTACGGGCCACCGGGGAGCTGTTTTTT.

CDR3 nucleotide sequence: TGTGCCAGCAGCCCAGCGGCCAAAAACATTCAGTACTTC. Translated: CASSPAAKNIQYF. The chain links TRBV7-6 to TRBJ2-4; D is unresolved. V was shortened by 5 bases and J by 1 base, with 6 bases between the two germline ends. The CDR3 is 13 amino acids. Germline V gene sequence: CDR1 SGHVS, CDR2 FNYEAQ.

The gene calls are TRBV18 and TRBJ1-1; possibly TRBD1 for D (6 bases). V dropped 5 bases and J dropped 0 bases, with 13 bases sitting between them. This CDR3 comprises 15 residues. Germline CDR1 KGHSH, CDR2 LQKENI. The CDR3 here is CASSLRTAMNTEAFF. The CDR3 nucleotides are TGTGCCAGCTCATTAAGGACAGCTATGAACACTGAAGCTTTCTTT.

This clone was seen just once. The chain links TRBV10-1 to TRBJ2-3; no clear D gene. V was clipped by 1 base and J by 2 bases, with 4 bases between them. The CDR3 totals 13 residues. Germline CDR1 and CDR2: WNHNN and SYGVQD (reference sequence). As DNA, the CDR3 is TGCGCCAGCAGTGAGTACATCACAGATACGCAGTATTTT. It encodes CASSEYITDTQYF.

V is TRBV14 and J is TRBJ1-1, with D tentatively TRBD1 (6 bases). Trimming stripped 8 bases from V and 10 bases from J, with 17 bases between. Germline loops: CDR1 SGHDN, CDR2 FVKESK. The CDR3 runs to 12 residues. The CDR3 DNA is TGTGCCAGCTCCTGGGGGCAGGGTGGAGCTTTCTTT. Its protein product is CASSWGQGGAFF.

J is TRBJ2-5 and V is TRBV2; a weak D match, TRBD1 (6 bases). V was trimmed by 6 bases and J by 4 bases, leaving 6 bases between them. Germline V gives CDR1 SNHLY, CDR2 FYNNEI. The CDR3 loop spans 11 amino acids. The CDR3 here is CASRQGETQYF. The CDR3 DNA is TGTGCCAGCAGACAGGGAGAGACCCAGTACTTC.

Here the CDR3 DNA reads TGTGCCAGCAGCCGATTCTTGGACAGGAGAAATCAGCCCCAGCATTTT. Translated, it gives CASSRFLDRRNQPQHF. The gene calls are TRBV14 and TRBJ1-5; 7 bases map to TRBD1. The CDR3 runs 16 residues. V lost 4 bases and J lost 4; bases outside the gene matches: 10. Germline loops: CDR1 SGHDN, CDR2 FVKESK. Full variable domain (outside the CDR3, taken from reference TRBV14 and TRBJ1-5): EAGVTQFPSHSVIEKGQTVTLRCDPISGHDNLYWYRRVMGKEIKFLLHFVKESKQDESGMPNNRFLAERTGGTYSTLKVQPAELEDSGVYFCASSRFLDRRNQPQHFGDGTRLSIL.

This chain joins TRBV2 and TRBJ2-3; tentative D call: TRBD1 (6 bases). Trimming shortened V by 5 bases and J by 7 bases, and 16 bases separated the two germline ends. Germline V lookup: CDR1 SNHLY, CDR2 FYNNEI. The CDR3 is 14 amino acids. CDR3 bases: TGTGCCAGCAGTACAGGGTCCCCTCGGAATACGCAGTATTTT. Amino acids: CASSTGSPRNTQYF.

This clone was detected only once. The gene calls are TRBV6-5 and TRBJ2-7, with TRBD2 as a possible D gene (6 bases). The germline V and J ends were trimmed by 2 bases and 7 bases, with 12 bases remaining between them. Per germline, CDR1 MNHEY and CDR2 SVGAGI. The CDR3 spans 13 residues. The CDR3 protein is CASSYIVRGEQYF. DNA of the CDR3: TGTGCCAGCAGTTACATCGTTCGGGGGGAGCAGTACTTC.

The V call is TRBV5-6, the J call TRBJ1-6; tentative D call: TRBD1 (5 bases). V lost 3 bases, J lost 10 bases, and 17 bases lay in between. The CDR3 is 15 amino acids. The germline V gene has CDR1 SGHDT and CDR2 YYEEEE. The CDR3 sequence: CASSSRQRSWSPLHF. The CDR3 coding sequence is TGTGCCAGCAGCTCACGACAGCGGAGTTGGTCACCCCTCCACTTT.

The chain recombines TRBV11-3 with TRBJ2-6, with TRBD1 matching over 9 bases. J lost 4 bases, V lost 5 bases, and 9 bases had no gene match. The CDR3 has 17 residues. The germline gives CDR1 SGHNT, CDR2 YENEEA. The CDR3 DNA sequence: TGTGCCAGCAGCCTCGGACAGGGGAAGTCCGGGGCCAACGTCCTGACTTTC. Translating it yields CASSLGQGKSGANVLTF.

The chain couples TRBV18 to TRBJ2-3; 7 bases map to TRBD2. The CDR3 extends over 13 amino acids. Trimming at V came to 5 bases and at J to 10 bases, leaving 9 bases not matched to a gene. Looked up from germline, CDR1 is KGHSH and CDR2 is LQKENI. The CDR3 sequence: CASSESRGTAQYF. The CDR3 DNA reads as TGTGCCAGCTCAGAATCGCGGGGGACGGCGCAGTATTTT.

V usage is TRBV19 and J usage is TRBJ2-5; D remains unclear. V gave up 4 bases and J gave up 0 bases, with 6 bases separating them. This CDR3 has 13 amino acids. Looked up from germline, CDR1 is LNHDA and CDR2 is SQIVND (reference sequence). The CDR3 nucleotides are TGTGCCAGTAGTAGTGACCACCAAGAGACCCAGTACTTC. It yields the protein CASSSDHQETQYF. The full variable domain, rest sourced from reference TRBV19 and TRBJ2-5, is DGGITQSPKYLFRKEGQNVTLSCEQNLNHDAMYWYRQDPGQGLRLIYYSQIVNDFQKGDIAEGYSVSREKKESFPLTVTSAQKNPTAFYLCASSSDHQETQYFGPGTRLLVL.

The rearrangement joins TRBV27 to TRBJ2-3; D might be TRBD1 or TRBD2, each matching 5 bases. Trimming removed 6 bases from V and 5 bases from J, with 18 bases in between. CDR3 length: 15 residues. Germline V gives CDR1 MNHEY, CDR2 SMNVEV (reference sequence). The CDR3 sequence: CASRPLVGARDTQYF. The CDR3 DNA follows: TGTGCCAGCAGACCACTCGTCGGGGCCCGAGATACGCAGTATTTT.

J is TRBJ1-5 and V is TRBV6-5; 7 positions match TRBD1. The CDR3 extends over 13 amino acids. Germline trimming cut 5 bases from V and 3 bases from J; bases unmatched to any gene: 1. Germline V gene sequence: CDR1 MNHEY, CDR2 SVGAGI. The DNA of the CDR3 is TGTGCCAGCAGTGGACAGGTCAATCAGCCCCAGCATTTT. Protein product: CASSGQVNQPQHF.